The next 32 T cell receptor beta chains were all read from a single sample in a study of blood T cells in healthy people across ages. PCR was performed a second time for about 6 to 11 cycles using a sample-barcoded 5' primer and a J-beta primer mix. TCRdb reprocessed the 5' RACE reads via MiXCR and lists one record per CDR3 protein. In the table there are approximately 780,000 distinct CDR3 sequences, roughly 24% of which are singletons. These data were also filed under a second study, of T cells of mothers and their children.

Material: blood. All receptors derive from a boy aged 10-17 years in good health.

A few counts support this clonotype. The rearrangement uses TRBV5-1 and TRBJ1-2; 7 bases fit TRBD1. CDR3 length: 15 residues. Germline loops: CDR1 SGHRS, CDR2 YFSETQ. With V trimmed by 4 bases and J by 1 base, 7 bases remained unmatched. Written as DNA, the CDR3 is TGCGCCAGCAGCGGGCGGACAGGTGGTAACTATGGCTACACCTTC. It encodes CASSGRTGGNYGYTF.

The chain uses TRBV5-6 and TRBJ2-7; TRBD1 matches at 7 bases. CDR3 size: 13 residues. CDR1 is SGHDT, CDR2 YYEEEE, per germline. Trimming took 4 bases from V and 7 from J; bases not matched to a gene: 8. The DNA of the CDR3 is TGTGCCAGCAGCCACAGGGGAACGGGAGAGCAGTACTTC. This encodes CASSHRGTGEQYF.

The rearrangement links TRBV5-1 to TRBJ2-6; D is perhaps TRBD1 (6 bases). This CDR3 region has 15 residues. The V end was cut by 3 bases, the J end by 3 bases, with 10 bases between. Germline CDR1 SGHRS, CDR2 YFSETQ. The DNA of the CDR3 is TGCGCCAGCAGCTCACAGGGTTTTGGGGCCAACGTCCTGACTTTC. As protein: CASSSQGFGANVLTF.

This clonotype was picked up a small number of times. V gene TRBV6-5 combines with J gene TRBJ1-4; weak D call: TRBD1 (6 bases). Looked up from germline, CDR1 is MNHEY and CDR2 is SVGAGI. The CDR3 is made up of 16 amino acids. V lost 0 bases and J lost 8, with 16 bases in between. DNA for the CDR3: TGTGCCAGCAGTTACTCCTCCGGGCAGGGGCGGGAAAAACTGTTTTTT. Translated, it gives CASSYSSGQGREKLFF.

A few counts support this clonotype. The genes are TRBV10-3 and TRBJ2-5, with TRBD1 matching 7 bases. With the DNA end fitting TRBJ2-7 better, the J assignment may be wrong. Germline V gene data show CDR1 as ENHRY and CDR2 as SYGVKD. CDR3 length: 15 residues. The CDR3 sequence is CAISGTTGRAYEQYF. CDR3 DNA: TGTGCCATCAGTGGGACGACAGGGCGAGCCTACGAGCAGTACTTC.

The V call is TRBV6-1, the J call TRBJ1-1, with 7 bases matching TRBD1. Per the germline V gene, CDR1 is MNHNS and CDR2 is SASEGT. The junction had 14 bases not matched to a gene; V was cut back by 6 bases and J by 7 bases. This CDR3 is built from 15 residues. In DNA, the CDR3 is TGTGCCAGCAGCCCGACAGGGCTTTACGGAGATGAAGCTTTCTTT. This sequence encodes CASSPTGLYGDEAFF.

This clonotype was recorded a few times. The V gene is TRBV7-6, the J gene TRBJ2-6, with D possibly TRBD2 on 6 matching bases. In germline, CDR1 is SGHVS, CDR2 FNYEAQ. This CDR3 is 17 amino acids long. V was shortened by 4 bases and J by 2 bases, with 15 bases between the two germline ends. CDR3 sequence reads: CASSSFGGTAGANVLTF. The CDR3 DNA follows: TGTGCCAGCAGCTCCTTTGGAGGGACCGCTGGGGCCAACGTCCTGACTTTC.

This clonotype was observed a few times. The CDR3 DNA reads as TGCGCCAGCAGCTTGGGTCCAACAGGGGGTAATTCACCCCTCCACTTT. Amino acids: CASSLGPTGGNSPLHF. The chain recombines TRBV5-1 with TRBJ1-6; 8 bases match TRBD1. CDR3 length equals 16 residues. Germline V lookup: CDR1 SGHRS, CDR2 YFSETQ. Germline trimming cut 0 bases from V and 6 bases from J; bases unmatched to any gene: 5.

Concerning this clonotype: Mismatch with germline at one junction end may stem from a read error. The chain uses TRBV7-2 and TRBJ1-3, with 8 bases aligning to TRBD1. Per germline, CDR1 SGHTA and CDR2 FQGNSA. CDR3 length: 15 amino acids. The CDR3 DNA follows: TGTGCCAGCAGCCCCCGGGACAGGACAGGAACCACCATATATTTT. Translated, it gives CASSPRDRTGTTIYF.

CDR3 protein: CASSVGLPSENIQYF. The CDR3 nucleotides read TGTGCCAGCAGCGTAGGACTGCCCAGCGAAAACATTCAGTACTTC. This rearrangement joins TRBV9 to TRBJ2-4; no clear D. Trimming removed 0 bases at V and 5 bases at J, with 12 bases between. Germline CDR1 is SGDLS and CDR2 is YYNGEE. The CDR3 totals 15 residues.

This clonotype has a handful of counts. V gene TRBV9 combines with J gene TRBJ2-1; 9 bases are a match to TRBD1. The CDR3 runs 15 residues. V lost 3 bases to trimming and J lost 4 bases; unmatched junction nucleotides: 5. Germline loops: CDR1 SGDLS, CDR2 YYNGEE. The CDR3 DNA is TGTGCCAGCAGCGCCGCCGGGACAGGGTACAATGAGCAGTTCTTC. It codes for CASSAAGTGYNEQFF.

In this sample, this clonotype turned up once. This sequence joins TRBV15 and TRBJ1-5, with D possibly being TRBD1 (5 bases). The CDR3 extends over 15 amino acids. Trimming took 5 bases from V and 5 from J, leaving 16 bases between them. The germline CDR1 and CDR2 sequences are LNHNV and YYDKDF (reference sequence). CDR3 region: CATSASGPRHQPQHF. The CDR3 nucleotides are TGTGCCACCAGCGCCTCGGGACCTAGGCATCAGCCCCAGCATTTT.

The chain employs TRBV5-1 and TRBJ2-7; D gene unclear. This CDR3 has 15 amino acids. V was shortened by 0 bases and J by 2 bases, with 12 bases between the two germline ends. Germline CDR1 reads SGHRS; CDR2 reads YFSETQ. CDR3 DNA sequence: TGCGCCAGCAGCTTGGGACCCATGGGGACCTACGAGCAGTACTTC. Encoded protein: CASSLGPMGTYEQYF.

The V gene is TRBV10-1, the J gene TRBJ2-2; TRBD1 matches at 9 bases. J lost 2 bases, V lost 10 bases, and 11 bases had no gene match. This CDR3 comprises 16 residues. Germline CDR1 WNHNN, CDR2 SYGVQD (reference sequence). CDR3 region: CATGAGTGRNTGELFF. DNA of the CDR3: TGCGCCACCGGGGCTGGGACAGGGAGAAACACCGGGGAGCTGTTTTTT.

The rearrangement links TRBV27 to TRBJ2-5, with TRBD2 matching over 8 bases. The V gene end was trimmed by 8 bases and the J gene end by 5 bases; junction bases not matched to a gene: 7. Germline CDR1 and CDR2: MNHEY and SMNVEV (reference sequence). The CDR3 runs to 13 residues. CDR3 nucleotide sequence: TGTGCCAGCCGGGGGGGTCTAAGGGAGACCCAGTACTTC. Its protein product is CASRGGLRETQYF.

This chain links TRBV20-1 with TRBJ1-6; D gene unclear. V lost 0 bases and J 4 bases, leaving 10 bases between the germline ends. This CDR3 is built from 15 residues. Looked up from germline, CDR1 is DFQATT and CDR2 is SNEGSKA (reference sequence). The DNA of the CDR3 is TGCAGTGCTAGAGATGGGCGGACTTATAATTCACCCCTCCACTTT. Translating it yields CSARDGRTYNSPLHF.

This clonotype has a count of ten or more. The CDR3 sequence: CASSLEFSRSGANVLTF. CDR3 coding DNA: TGTGCCAGCAGCTTAGAGTTCTCCCGCTCTGGGGCCAACGTCCTGACTTTC. J is TRBJ2-6 and V is TRBV11-2; D unclear. Germline values: CDR1 SGHAT, CDR2 FQNNGV. The ends were cut back, 0 bases at V and 0 bases at J, with 9 bases in the middle. The CDR3 totals 17 residues.

On this clonotype: A read error may account for a junction end that differs from germline. V and J are TRBV12-3 or TRBV12-4 and TRBJ2-2; 7 bases match TRBD1. This CDR3 contains 15 residues. For the CDR3, the DNA is TGTGCCAGCTTCACCTCCTGGACAGGCCCCGGGGAGCTGTCTTTT. This translates into CASFTSWTGPGELSF.

This clonotype was seen ten or more times. The rearrangement links TRBV4-1 to TRBJ2-6, with D unclear. The germline gives CDR1 MGHRA, CDR2 YSYEKL. V dropped 4 bases and J dropped 1 base, with 11 bases sitting between them. The CDR3 is 16 residues long. CDR3 residues: CASSPHDNSGANVLTF. The CDR3 bases are TGCGCCAGCAGCCCCCACGACAATTCTGGGGCCAACGTCCTGACTTTC.

Only a few counts were recorded for this clonotype. V usage is TRBV11-2 and J usage is TRBJ2-5; 10 nucleotides match TRBD1. The CDR3 is 15 residues long. V shed 7 bases and J 2 bases; nucleotides not matched to a gene: 7. Germline V lookup: CDR1 SGHAT, CDR2 FQNNGV. DNA for the CDR3: TGTGCCAGCACCCTCGGGGACAGGGGACAAGAGACCCAGTACTTC. It is translated as CASTLGDRGQETQYF.

In its sample, this clonotype was seen a few times. This sequence joins TRBV10-2 and TRBJ2-7; D remains ambiguous. V dropped 6 bases and J dropped 3 bases, with 15 bases sitting between them. The CDR3 is 14 residues long. Germline values: CDR1 WSHSY, CDR2 SAAADI. Here the CDR3 reads CASRRRSLNYEQYF. The CDR3 nucleotides are TGCGCCAGCAGGCGTCGATCGTTAAACTACGAGCAGTACTTC.

This clonotype was detected a few times. This chain links TRBV10-3 with TRBJ2-1; no firm D call. The CDR3 is made up of 12 amino acids. Germline CDR1 reads ENHRY; CDR2 reads SYGVKD. V was shortened by 8 bases and J by 6 bases, with 11 bases between the two germline ends. The CDR3 here is CAIGRLGNEQFF. The CDR3 DNA follows: TGTGCCATCGGTAGGTTGGGCAATGAGCAGTTCTTC.

In this sample, this clonotype turned up a few times. The rearrangement joins TRBV9 to TRBJ1-3, with no clear D. The length of the CDR3 is 14 residues. Trimming left V 2 bases short and J 0 bases short, with 6 bases between. Germline V lookup: CDR1 SGDLS, CDR2 YYNGEE. CDR3 bases: TGTGCCAGCAGCGTCGGGGACTCTGGAAACACCATATATTTT. Its protein is CASSVGDSGNTIYF.

In this sample, this clonotype turned up many times. This chain's CDR3 is CASSPRVSGTYQETQYF. The CDR3 coding sequence is TGTGCCAGCAGCCCTCGGGTTAGCGGAACATACCAAGAGACCCAGTACTTC. The J gene is TRBJ2-5, the V gene TRBV4-2; possible D gene TRBD2, 6 bases. Germline assignment: CDR1 LGHNA and CDR2 YNFKEQ. This CDR3 comprises 17 residues. V gave up 4 bases and J gave up 0 bases, with 18 bases separating them.

This clonotype was found a few times. The rearrangement links TRBV9 to TRBJ2-2, with 7 bases fitting TRBD1. J lost 7 bases, V lost 4 bases, and 4 bases had no gene match. The germline gives CDR1 SGDLS, CDR2 YYNGEE. The CDR3 is 13 residues long. CDR3 DNA sequence: TGTGCCAGCAGCACGCAGGGGGTCGGGGAGCTGTTTTTT. Its translation is CASSTQGVGELFF.

The CDR3 reads CSARDHTDQSEAFF. In nucleotides, the CDR3 is TGCAGTGCTAGAGATCACACAGATCAATCTGAAGCTTTCTTT. V and J are TRBV20-1 and TRBJ1-1, with D unclear. CDR1 is DFQATT and CDR2 is SNEGSKA in the germline V gene (reference sequence). V gave up 0 bases and J gave up 6 bases, with 14 bases separating them. This CDR3 is built from 14 residues.

V gene TRBV29-1 combines with J gene TRBJ1-1; D not certain. V lost 5 bases, J lost 0 bases, and 10 bases lay in between. The CDR3 contains 13 residues. Per the germline V gene, CDR1 is SQVTM and CDR2 is ANQGSEA. The CDR3 region has the DNA TGCAGCGTTAGAGGAGACCTGAACACTGAAGCTTTCTTT. It specifies CSVRGDLNTEAFF.

The genes are TRBV9 and TRBJ2-5; tentatively, D is TRBD1 (8 bases). CDR3 length equals 16 residues. The germline V and J ends were trimmed by 0 bases and 5 bases, with 17 bases remaining between them. The V gene's germline CDR1 is SGDLS and CDR2 YYNGEE. In DNA form, the CDR3 reads TGTGCCAGCAGCGTAGGATCCTACAGGGGGGGCGAGACCCAGTACTTC. This codes for CASSVGSYRGGETQYF.

The gene calls are TRBV4-1 and TRBJ1-2; TRBD1 matches 7 bases. The CDR3 is made up of 16 amino acids. CDR1 and CDR2 from the germline V gene are MGHRA and YSYEKL. V lost 4 bases to trimming and J lost 4 bases; unmatched junction nucleotides: 12. CDR3 protein: CASSPIDRAFAYGYTF. The CDR3 DNA reads as TGCGCCAGCAGCCCAATCGACAGGGCGTTCGCCTATGGCTACACCTTC.

The genes are TRBV7-9 and TRBJ1-2; D is unclear. Trimming removed 0 bases at V and 5 bases at J, with 7 bases between. Germline CDR1 SEHNR, CDR2 FQNEAQ (reference sequence). The CDR3 extends over 13 amino acids. The CDR3 reads CASSLAAGYGYTF. The DNA of the CDR3 is TGTGCCAGCAGCTTAGCCGCCGGGTATGGCTACACCTTC.

The rearrangement joins TRBV10-3 to TRBJ2-7, with D tentatively TRBD1 (6 bases). Germline CDR1 reads ENHRY; CDR2 reads SYGVKD. The CDR3 has 13 amino acids. The V end was cut by 11 bases, the J end by 2 bases, with 16 bases between. The DNA for the CDR3 is TGTGCCCCTAGCCCGGGGACAACCTACGAGCAGTACTTC. Translated, it gives CAPSPGTTYEQYF.

This sequence joins TRBV2 and TRBJ1-4, with unresolved D. The V gene lost 8 bases and the J gene lost 0 bases, with 13 bases spanning the gap. Looked up from germline, CDR1 is SNHLY and CDR2 is FYNNEI. The CDR3 length is 15 residues. DNA for the CDR3: TGTGCCAGCGGAATGAGGCCCGCAACTAATGAAAAACTGTTTTTT. It specifies CASGMRPATNEKLFF.